What follows are 10 T cell receptor beta chains derived from one specimen sequenced in a study of identical twins listed by TCRdb under 2016. The protocol used for the library was 5' RACE. These reads were obtained on an Illumina HiSeq 2000. The raw public data were reprocessed by TCRdb itself: fastp quality trimming at Q25, MiXCR clonotype calling, in-frame beta chains only. Identical CDR3 protein sequences are pooled into one entry, listed with their most common genes and DNA. The sample includes hundreds of thousands of distinct CDR3 sequences, with roughly a tenth observed a single time. The ten largest account for 5.1% of the sample. Sequenced material: memory (CD45RO+) T cells sorted from blood. The cell subset or site label, as the study defines it: CD45RO+ enriched T cells. The receptor source for this set is a woman aged 18-29 years in good health.

This clonotype was found a few times. The rearrangement uses TRBV20-1 and TRBJ2-1; D is perhaps TRBD1 (7 bases). Trimming pared 6 bases from V and 9 bases from J, leaving 15 bases between. CDR3 size: 12 residues. Germline lookup yields CDR1 DFQATT and CDR2 SNEGSKA (reference sequence). CDR3: CSANRQGGEQFF. In DNA, the CDR3 is TGCAGTGCAAACCGACAGGGAGGTGAGCAGTTCTTC.

This clonotype was seen a few times. The genes are TRBV19 and TRBJ2-1, with TRBD1 matching over 11 bases. With 4 bases clipped from V and 6 bases from J, the junction kept 5 bases outside the gene matches. The length of the CDR3 is 15 residues. CDR1 and CDR2 (germline): LNHDA, SQIVND (reference sequence). The CDR3 spells CASSSGQGAINEQFF. DNA for the CDR3: TGTGCCAGTAGTAGTGGACAGGGGGCGATCAATGAGCAGTTCTTC.

In this sample, this clonotype turned up a few times. The chain carries TRBV4-3 and TRBJ1-1; D is undetermined. V lost 4 bases and J 1 base, leaving 13 bases between the germline ends. This CDR3 spans 15 amino acids. CDR1 is LGHNA and CDR2 is YSLEER in the germline V gene. The CDR3 spells CASSPAWTENTEAFF. DNA for the CDR3: TGCGCCAGCAGCCCAGCCTGGACGGAGAACACTGAAGCTTTCTTT.

The chain carries TRBV7-2 and TRBJ2-7, with D possibly matching TRBD2 (5 bases). This CDR3 has 13 residues. V gave up 3 bases and J gave up 6 bases, with 12 bases separating them. The germline gives CDR1 SGHTA, CDR2 FQGNSA. CDR3 in DNA: TGTGCCAGCAGCTTCATTGGAGGTGGCGAGCAGTACTTC. Translated, it gives CASSFIGGGEQYF.

The chain recombines TRBV30 with TRBJ2-7, with TRBD2 matching over 9 bases. CDR1 is GTSNPN, CDR2 SVGIG, per germline (reference sequence). With V trimmed by 3 bases and J by 6 bases, 12 bases remained unmatched. The CDR3 has 15 residues. The CDR3 DNA is TGTGCCTGGAGACGTGGTCTAGCGGGAAGCGGCGAGCAGTACTTC. This gives the protein CAWRRGLAGSGEQYF.

This clonotype has just a few counts. This chain connects TRBV27 to TRBJ2-3; D is possibly TRBD2 (5 bases). The CDR3 sequence is 15 residues long. CDR1 is MNHEY, CDR2 SMNVEV, per germline (reference sequence). V was trimmed by 5 bases and J by 0 bases, leaving 12 bases between them. The CDR3 bases are TGTGCCAGCAGTCGGACGTGGACTAGCACAGATACGCAGTATTTT. Amino acids: CASSRTWTSTDTQYF.

The chain uses TRBV7-9 and TRBJ2-1, with 7 bases identical to TRBD1. CDR3 length equals 15 residues. V gave up 3 bases and J gave up 4 bases; unmatched junction bases: 6. Germline-derived CDR1 and CDR2 are SEHNR and FQNEAQ (reference sequence). The CDR3 DNA reads as TGTGCCAGCAGCTTCACCCCGGGACAGTACAATGAGCAGTTCTTC. As protein: CASSFTPGQYNEQFF.

The rearrangement links TRBV20-1 to TRBJ1-2; D unclear. CDR3 size: 13 residues. The germline gives CDR1 DFQATT, CDR2 SNEGSKA (reference sequence). V was trimmed by 5 bases and J by 0 bases, leaving 10 bases between them. CDR3 DNA sequence: TGCAGTGCTCCGACCCAGCCTAACTATGGCTACACCTTC. Translating it yields CSAPTQPNYGYTF.

Ten or more counts support this clonotype. This sequence joins TRBV6-2 or TRBV6-3 and TRBJ2-3, with D hard to call. CDR3 length equals 13 residues. V dropped 5 bases and J dropped 1 base, with 7 bases sitting between them. Germline V gives CDR1 MNHEY, CDR2 SVGEGT. In DNA form, the CDR3 reads TGTGCCAGCAGTAGACTCCGCACAGATACGCAGTATTTT. It specifies CASSRLRTDTQYF.

This clonotype was detected many times. The chain combines TRBV15 with TRBJ2-1; TRBD2 matches 8 bases. The V gene's germline CDR1 is LNHNV and CDR2 YYDKDF (reference sequence). The CDR3 totals 16 residues. With 1 base clipped from V and 2 bases from J, the junction kept 4 bases outside the gene matches. The CDR3 region is CATSRGAGGAYNEQFF. The CDR3 nucleotides read TGTGCCACCAGCAGAGGGGCCGGGGGGGCCTACAATGAGCAGTTCTTC. Filled out from reference TRBV15 and TRBJ2-1, the complete variable domain reads DAMVIQNPRYQVTQFGKPVTLSCSQTLNHNVMYWYQQKSSQAPKLLFHYYDKDFNNEADTPDNFQSRRPNTSFCFLDIRSPGLGDTAMYLCATSRGAGGAYNEQFFGPGTRLTVL.